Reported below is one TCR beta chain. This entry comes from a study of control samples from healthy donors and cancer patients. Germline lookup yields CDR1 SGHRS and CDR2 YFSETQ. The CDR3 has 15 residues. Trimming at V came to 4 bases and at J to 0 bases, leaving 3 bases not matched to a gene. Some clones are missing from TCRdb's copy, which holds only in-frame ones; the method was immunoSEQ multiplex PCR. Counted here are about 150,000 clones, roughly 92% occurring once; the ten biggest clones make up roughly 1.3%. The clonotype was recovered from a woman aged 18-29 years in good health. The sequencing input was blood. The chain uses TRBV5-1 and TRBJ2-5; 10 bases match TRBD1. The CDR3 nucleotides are TGCGCCAGCAGCCCCGGGACAGGGGACCAAGAGACCCAGTACTTC. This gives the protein CASSPGTGDQETQYF.